This TCR beta chain is drawn from a study of control samples from healthy donors and cancer patients (dated by TCRdb to 2018 to 2020). CDR1 and CDR2, per the germline V gene (reference sequence), are GTSNPN and SVGIG. Cut back by 0 bases and 3 bases, the V and J ends lie 9 bases apart. The CDR3, cysteine through phenylalanine, is 13 amino acids long. The retained sequence is limited to the CDR3, 39 bases, with the frame set at the first base. The library was produced with the immunoSEQ multiplex PCR assay. TCRdb took over this immuneACCESS table, retaining in-frame rearrangements with V and J assigned. Such tables are incomplete; in checked studies, under half of the missing clones stem from an unresolved V gene, and the remainder is unexplained. The sample records 100,000 to 150,000 clones, around 90% of which are singletons. The top ten clones comprise just over 8.5% of the sample. Turning to this clone: The antigen this receptor binds is unknown. No base quality values were provided; no much bigger clone lies one nucleotide off.

Recombination linked TRBV30 to TRBJ2-7, with the identity of the D gene unclear. This clonotype was obtained from a man between 18 and 29 years old in good health. Sequencing was performed on blood. The DNA is TGTGCCTGGAGTGTTACCACCGGCTACGAGCAGTACTTC. Its protein reads: CAWSVTTGYEQYF.